This T cell receptor (beta chain) was captured in a study of graft-versus-host responses after intestinal transplantation. Study at large: The study gave all recipients anti-thymocyte globulin induction, then tacrolimus and steroids for roughly 3 years.

Here immunoSEQ multiplex PCR was the method, and the copy in TCRdb shows in-frame clones only, minus some. The profile shows around 100,000 clones, roughly 84% of them singletons. As to this clone: Its target is unknown.

The ends lost 1 base at V and 2 bases at J; junction bases unmatched: 2. The CDR3 loop spans 15 amino acids. CDR1 and CDR2 (germline): SGHTA, FQGNSA. This sequence joins TRBV7-2 and TRBJ2-5; 9 positions match TRBD2. This receptor was taken from a human donor who was the organ donor for an intestinal transplant. Source: unstimulated CD4+ T cells sorted from spleen or lymph node cells, taken before transplant. As DNA, the CDR3 is TGTGCCAGCAGCTTAGGCGGGGGGGCTCAAGAGACCCAGTACTTC. Encoded protein: CASSLGGGAQETQYF.